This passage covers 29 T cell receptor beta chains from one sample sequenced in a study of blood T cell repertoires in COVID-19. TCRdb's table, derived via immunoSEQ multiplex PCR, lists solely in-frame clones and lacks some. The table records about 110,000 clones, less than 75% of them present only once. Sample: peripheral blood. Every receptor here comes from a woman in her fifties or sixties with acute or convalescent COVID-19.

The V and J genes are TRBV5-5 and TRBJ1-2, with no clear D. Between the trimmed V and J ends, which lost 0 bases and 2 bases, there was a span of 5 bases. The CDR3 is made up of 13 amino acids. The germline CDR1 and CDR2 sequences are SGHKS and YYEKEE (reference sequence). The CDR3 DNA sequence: TGTGCCAGCAGCTTGGCAGGAAACTATGGCTACACCTTC. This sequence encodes CASSLAGNYGYTF.

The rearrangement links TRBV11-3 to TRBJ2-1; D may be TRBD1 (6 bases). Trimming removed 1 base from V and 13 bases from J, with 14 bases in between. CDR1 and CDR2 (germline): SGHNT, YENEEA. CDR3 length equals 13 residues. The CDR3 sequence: CASSLANRDSQFF. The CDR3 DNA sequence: TGTGCCAGCAGCTTAGCCAACAGGGATTCTCAGTTCTTC.

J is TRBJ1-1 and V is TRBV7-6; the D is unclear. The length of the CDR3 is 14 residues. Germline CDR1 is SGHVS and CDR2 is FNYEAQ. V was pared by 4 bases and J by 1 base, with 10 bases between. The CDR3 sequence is CASSYTSGNTEAFF. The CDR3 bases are TGTGCCAGCAGCTACACCTCAGGGAACACTGAAGCTTTCTTT.

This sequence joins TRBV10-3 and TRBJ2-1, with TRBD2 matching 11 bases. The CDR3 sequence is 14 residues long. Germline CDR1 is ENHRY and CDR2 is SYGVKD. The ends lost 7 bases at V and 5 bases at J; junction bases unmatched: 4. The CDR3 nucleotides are TGTGCCATCAATGCGGGACTAGCGGACAATGAGCAGTTCTTC. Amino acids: CAINAGLADNEQFF.

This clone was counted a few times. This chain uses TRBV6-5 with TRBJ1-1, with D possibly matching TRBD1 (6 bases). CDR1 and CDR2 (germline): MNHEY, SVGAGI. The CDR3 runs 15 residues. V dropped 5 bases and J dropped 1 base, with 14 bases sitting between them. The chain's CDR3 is CASSTRNRENTEAFF. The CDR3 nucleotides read TGTGCCAGCAGTACACGTAACAGGGAGAACACTGAAGCTTTCTTT.

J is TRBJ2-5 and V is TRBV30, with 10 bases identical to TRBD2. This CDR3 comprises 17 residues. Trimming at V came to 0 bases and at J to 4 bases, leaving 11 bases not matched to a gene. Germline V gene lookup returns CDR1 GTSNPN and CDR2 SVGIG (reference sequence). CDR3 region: CAWSVGLAGARGETQYF. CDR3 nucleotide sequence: TGTGCCTGGAGTGTGGGCCTAGCGGGGGCAAGAGGAGAGACCCAGTACTTC.

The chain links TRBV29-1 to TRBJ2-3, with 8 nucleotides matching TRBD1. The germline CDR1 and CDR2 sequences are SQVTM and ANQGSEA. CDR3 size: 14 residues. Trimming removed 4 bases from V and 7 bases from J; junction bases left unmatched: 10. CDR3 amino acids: CSVVGDRLGNTQYF. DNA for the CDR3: TGCAGCGTTGTTGGGGACAGGTTGGGAAATACGCAGTATTTT.

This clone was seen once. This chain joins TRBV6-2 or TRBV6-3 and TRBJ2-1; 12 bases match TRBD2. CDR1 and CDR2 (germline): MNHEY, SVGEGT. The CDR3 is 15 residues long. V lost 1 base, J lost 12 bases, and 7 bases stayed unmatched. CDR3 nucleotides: TGTGCCAGCAGTTACTGGCCTAGCGGGGGGGCCGCGCAGTTCTTC. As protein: CASSYWPSGGAAQFF.

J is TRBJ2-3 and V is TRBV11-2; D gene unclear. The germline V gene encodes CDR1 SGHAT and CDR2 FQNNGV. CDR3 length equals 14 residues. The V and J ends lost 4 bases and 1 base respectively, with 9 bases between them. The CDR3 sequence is CASSSPEGTDTQYF. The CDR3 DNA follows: TGTGCCAGCAGCTCCCCTGAGGGCACAGATACGCAGTATTTT.

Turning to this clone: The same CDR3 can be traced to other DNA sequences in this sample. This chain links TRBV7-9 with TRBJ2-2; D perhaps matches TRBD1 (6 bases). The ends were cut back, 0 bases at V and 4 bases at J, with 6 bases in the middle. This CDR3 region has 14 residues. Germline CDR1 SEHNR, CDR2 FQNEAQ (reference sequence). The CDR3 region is CASSLAGGTGELFF. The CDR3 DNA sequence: TGTGCCAGCAGCTTAGCAGGGGGCACCGGGGAGCTGTTTTTT.

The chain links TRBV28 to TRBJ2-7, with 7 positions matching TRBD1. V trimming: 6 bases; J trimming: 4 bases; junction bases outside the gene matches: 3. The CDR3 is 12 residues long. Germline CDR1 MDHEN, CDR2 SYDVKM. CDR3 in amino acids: CASRGQPYEQYF. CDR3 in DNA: TGTGCCAGCAGGGGACAGCCTTACGAGCAGTACTTC.

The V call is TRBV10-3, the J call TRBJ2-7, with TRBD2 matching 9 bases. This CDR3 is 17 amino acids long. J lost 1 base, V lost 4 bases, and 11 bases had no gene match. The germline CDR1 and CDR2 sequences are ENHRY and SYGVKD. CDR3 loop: CAISVKSTSGLSYEQYF. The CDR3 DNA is TGTGCCATCAGTGTCAAAAGCACTAGCGGGCTATCCTACGAGCAGTACTTC.

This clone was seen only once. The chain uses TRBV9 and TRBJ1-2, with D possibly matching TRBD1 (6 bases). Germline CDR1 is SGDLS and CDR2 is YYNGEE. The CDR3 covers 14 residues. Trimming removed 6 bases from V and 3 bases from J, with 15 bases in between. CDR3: CASTPGGQDYGYTF. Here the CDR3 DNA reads TGTGCCAGCACCCCGGGGGGGCAGGACTATGGCTACACCTTC.

The CDR3 bases are TGTGCCAGCAGCTTAGAGCGGTGGCCCCCGGGTGTGGAGACCCAGTACTTC. Translation: CASSLERWPPGVETQYF. V gene TRBV11-2 combines with J gene TRBJ2-5; no clear D gene. V lost 0 bases and J 5 bases, leaving 19 bases between the germline ends. This CDR3 comprises 17 residues. From germline, CDR1 is SGHAT and CDR2 FQNNGV.

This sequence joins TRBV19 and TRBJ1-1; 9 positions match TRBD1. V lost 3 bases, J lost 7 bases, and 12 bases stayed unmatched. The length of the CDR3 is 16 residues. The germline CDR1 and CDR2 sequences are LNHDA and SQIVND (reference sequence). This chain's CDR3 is CASSIRNPGQGVEAFF. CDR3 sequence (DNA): TGTGCCAGTAGTATTCGGAATCCGGGACAGGGTGTTGAAGCTTTCTTT.

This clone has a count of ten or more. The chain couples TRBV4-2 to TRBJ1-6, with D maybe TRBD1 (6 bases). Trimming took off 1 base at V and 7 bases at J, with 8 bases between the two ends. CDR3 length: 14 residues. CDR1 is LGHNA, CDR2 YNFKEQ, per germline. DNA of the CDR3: TGTGCCAGCAGCCAAGTACAGGGCAATTCACCCCTCCACTTT. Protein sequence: CASSQVQGNSPLHF.

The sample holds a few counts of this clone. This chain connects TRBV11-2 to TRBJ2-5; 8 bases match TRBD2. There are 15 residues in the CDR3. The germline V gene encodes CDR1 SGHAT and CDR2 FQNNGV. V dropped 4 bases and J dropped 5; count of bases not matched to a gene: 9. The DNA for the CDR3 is TGTGCCAGCAGCTCAGTAGCGGGGCCCAGGGAGACCCAGTACTTC. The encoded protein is CASSSVAGPRETQYF.

The CDR3 DNA reads as TGTGCCAGCAGTTTCCCCGGGAATCAGCCCCAGCATTTT. The encoded protein is CASSFPGNQPQHF. The genes are TRBV12-3 or TRBV12-4 and TRBJ1-5; D unclear. The CDR3 spans 13 residues. V shed 3 bases and J shed 4 bases, with 7 bases lying between them.

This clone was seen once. As DNA, the CDR3 is TGTGCCAGCAGCCCGAGTCCTGACTATGGCTACACCTTC. It codes for CASSPSPDYGYTF. The rearrangement links TRBV11-2 to TRBJ1-2; no clear D gene. Germline CDR1 reads SGHAT; CDR2 reads FQNNGV. The CDR3 runs to 13 residues. V was shortened by 5 bases and J by 3 bases, with 10 bases between the two germline ends.

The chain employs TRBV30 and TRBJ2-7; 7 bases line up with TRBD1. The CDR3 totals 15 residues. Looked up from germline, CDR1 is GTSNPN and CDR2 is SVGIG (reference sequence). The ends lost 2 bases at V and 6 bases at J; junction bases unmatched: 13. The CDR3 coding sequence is TGTGCCTGGAGTCCCCGGGACAGAGTATTTTTCGAGCAGTACTTC. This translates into CAWSPRDRVFFEQYF.

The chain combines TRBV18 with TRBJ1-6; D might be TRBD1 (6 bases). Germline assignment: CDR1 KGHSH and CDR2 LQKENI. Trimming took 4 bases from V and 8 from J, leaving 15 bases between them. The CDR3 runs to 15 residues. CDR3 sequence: CASSLDSTRDSPLHF. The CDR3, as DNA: TGTGCCAGCTCACTGGACAGCACCCGAGATTCACCCCTCCACTTT.

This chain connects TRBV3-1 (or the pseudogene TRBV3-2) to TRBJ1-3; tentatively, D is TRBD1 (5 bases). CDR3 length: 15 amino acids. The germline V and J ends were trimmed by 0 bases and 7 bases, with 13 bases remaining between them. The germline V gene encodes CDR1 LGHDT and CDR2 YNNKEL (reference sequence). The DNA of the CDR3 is TGTGCCAGCAGCCAAGACCTTGCTAGGGGCAACACCATATATTTT. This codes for CASSQDLARGNTIYF.

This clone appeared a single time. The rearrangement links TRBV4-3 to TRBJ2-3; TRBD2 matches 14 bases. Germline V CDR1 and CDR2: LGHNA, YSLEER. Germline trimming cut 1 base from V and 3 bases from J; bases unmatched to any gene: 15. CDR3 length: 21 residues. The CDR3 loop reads CASSQAFSGTSGSGRTDTQYF. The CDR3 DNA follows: TGCGCCAGCAGCCAAGCTTTTTCCGGGACTAGCGGGAGTGGGAGGACAGATACGCAGTATTTT.

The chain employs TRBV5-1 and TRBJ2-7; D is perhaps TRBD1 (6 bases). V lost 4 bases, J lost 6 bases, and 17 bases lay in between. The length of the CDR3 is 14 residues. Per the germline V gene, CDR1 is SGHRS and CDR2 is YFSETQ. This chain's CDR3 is CASSLAGTNPEQYF. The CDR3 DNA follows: TGCGCCAGCAGCCTGGCAGGGACAAATCCCGAGCAGTACTTC.

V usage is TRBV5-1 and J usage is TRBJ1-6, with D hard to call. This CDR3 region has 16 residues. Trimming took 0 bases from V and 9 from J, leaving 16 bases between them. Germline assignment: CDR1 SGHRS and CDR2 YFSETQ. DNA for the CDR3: TGCGCCAGCAGCTTGGCAGGAGGCTCAATAGGTTCACCCCTCCACTTT. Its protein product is CASSLAGGSIGSPLHF.

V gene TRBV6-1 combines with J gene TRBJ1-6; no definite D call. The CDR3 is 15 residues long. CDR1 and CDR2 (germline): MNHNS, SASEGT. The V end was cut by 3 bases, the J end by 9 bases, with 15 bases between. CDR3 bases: TGTGCCAGCAGTGAGGCCGTTCCCCCACGTTCACCCCTCCACTTT. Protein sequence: CASSEAVPPRSPLHF.

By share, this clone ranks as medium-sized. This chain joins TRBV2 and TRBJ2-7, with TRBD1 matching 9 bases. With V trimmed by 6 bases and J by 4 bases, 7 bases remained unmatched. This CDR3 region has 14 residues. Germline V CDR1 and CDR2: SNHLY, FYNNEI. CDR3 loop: CASSGDRERYEQYF. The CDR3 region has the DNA TGTGCCAGCAGCGGGGACAGGGAGAGGTACGAGCAGTACTTC.

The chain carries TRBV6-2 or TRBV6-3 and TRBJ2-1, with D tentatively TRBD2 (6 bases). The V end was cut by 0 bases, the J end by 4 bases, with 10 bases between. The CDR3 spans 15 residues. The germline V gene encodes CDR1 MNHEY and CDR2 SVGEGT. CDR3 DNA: TGTGCCAGCAGTTACTCACGGGGAGGATACAATGAGCAGTTCTTC. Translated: CASSYSRGGYNEQFF.

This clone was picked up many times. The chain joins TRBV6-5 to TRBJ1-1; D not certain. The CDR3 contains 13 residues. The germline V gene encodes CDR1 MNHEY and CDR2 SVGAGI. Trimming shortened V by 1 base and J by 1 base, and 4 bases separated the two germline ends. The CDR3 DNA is TGTGCCAGCAGTTACTGGCAGAACACTGAAGCTTTCTTT. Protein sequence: CASSYWQNTEAFF.